These 25 T cell receptor beta chains came from one sample sequenced in a study of siplizumab effects on memory and regulatory T cells. Only in-frame clones appear in the TCRdb table, and some are missing; sequencing was by immunoSEQ multiplex PCR. This table has some 100,000 clones, roughly 92% appearing once. Input material: Tregs sorted from blood. The receptors stem from a human donor in good health.

The V and J genes are TRBV7-3 and TRBJ1-1; no reliable D call. CDR1 is SGHTA, CDR2 FQGTGA, per germline. The ends were cut back, 3 bases at V and 1 base at J, with 6 bases in the middle. The CDR3 has 13 residues. In DNA form, the CDR3 reads TGTGCCAGCAGCTTCCGGGAGAACACTGAAGCTTTCTTT. Its translation: CASSFRENTEAFF. Full variable domain (missing parts from reference TRBV7-3 and TRBJ1-1): GAGVSQTPSNKVTEKGKYVELRCDPISGHTALYWYRQSLGQGPEFLIYFQGTGAADDSGLPNDRFFAVRPEGSVSTLKIQRTERGDSAVYLCASSFRENTEAFFGQGTRLTVV.

The V and J genes are TRBV28 and TRBJ1-2, with D perhaps matching TRBD1 (6 bases). Per the germline V gene, CDR1 is MDHEN and CDR2 is SYDVKM. This CDR3 region has 13 residues. V was shortened by 7 bases and J by 6 bases, with 15 bases between the two germline ends. This chain's CDR3 is CASKRQALHGYTF. The CDR3 DNA reads as TGTGCCAGCAAAAGACAGGCTCTCCATGGCTACACCTTC.

The chain combines TRBV6-5 with TRBJ2-6; a weak D match, TRBD2 (6 bases). CDR1 and CDR2 from the germline V gene are MNHEY and SVGAGI. Between the trimmed V and J ends, which lost 4 bases and 4 bases, there was a span of 11 bases. This CDR3 region has 15 residues. The CDR3 nucleotides read TGTGCCAGCAGTTTGGGGACTTACGGGGCCAACGTCCTGACTTTC. Protein: CASSLGTYGANVLTF.

The CDR3 nucleotides read TGCGCCAGCAGCGGGGGACTAGCGGGCACAGATACGCAGTATTTT. It codes for CASSGGLAGTDTQYF. The rearrangement links TRBV5-1 to TRBJ2-3; 11 bases align to TRBD2. CDR3 length: 15 residues. Looked up from germline, CDR1 is SGHRS and CDR2 is YFSETQ. Trimming at V came to 4 bases and at J to 1 base, leaving 2 bases not matched to a gene.

The CDR3 DNA reads TGCGCCAGCAGCCACATTGGGAGGGTTTCAAAGACTGAAGCTTTCTTT. As protein: CASSHIGRVSKTEAFF. The rearrangement joins TRBV5-1 to TRBJ1-1; no clear D. Germline loops: CDR1 SGHRS, CDR2 YFSETQ. There are 16 residues in the CDR3. V lost 4 bases, J lost 5 bases, and 21 bases lay in between.

This chain links TRBV18 with TRBJ2-7, with TRBD2 identical over 8 bases. CDR3 length: 13 amino acids. The trim removed 5 bases at V and 4 bases at J, leaving 4 bases unmatched. The germline gives CDR1 KGHSH, CDR2 LQKENI. The CDR3 spells CASSWGLVYEQYF. The CDR3 region has the DNA TGTGCCAGCTCATGGGGACTAGTTTACGAGCAGTACTTC.

The gene calls are TRBV7-3 and TRBJ2-1; TRBD2 matches at 7 bases. The CDR3 is 15 amino acids. Germline loops: CDR1 SGHTA, CDR2 FQGTGA. With V trimmed by 2 bases and J by 4 bases, 5 bases remained unmatched. The CDR3 protein is CASSLEGTTYNEQFF. In nucleotides, the CDR3 is TGTGCCAGCAGCTTAGAGGGGACTACTTACAATGAGCAGTTCTTC. The whole variable domain, remainder taken from reference TRBV7-3 and TRBJ2-1, is GAGVSQTPSNKVTEKGKYVELRCDPISGHTALYWYRQSLGQGPEFLIYFQGTGAADDSGLPNDRFFAVRPEGSVSTLKIQRTERGDSAVYLCASSLEGTTYNEQFFGPGTRLTVL.

The genes are TRBV6-5 and TRBJ1-5, with no clear D. Germline V lookup: CDR1 MNHEY, CDR2 SVGAGI. Trimming removed 6 bases at V and 4 bases at J, with 13 bases between. The length of the CDR3 is 14 residues. As DNA, the CDR3 is TGTGCCAGCAGCCAGGACCGACGTAATCAGCCCCAGCATTTT. It yields the protein CASSQDRRNQPQHF.

CDR3 DNA sequence: TGTGCCAGCTCACTAGGACAGGCTAGGGGCAATCAGCCCCAGCATTTT. The encoded protein is CASSLGQARGNQPQHF. The chain employs TRBV18 and TRBJ1-5; 7 nucleotides align to TRBD1. The CDR3 sequence is 16 residues long. J was trimmed by 2 bases and V by 4 bases; bases with no gene match: 8. Germline assignment: CDR1 KGHSH and CDR2 LQKENI.

CDR3 DNA: TGTGCCAGCAGCTCCCCCGCGCTCTCCTATAATTCACCCCTCCACTTT. Its protein product is CASSSPALSYNSPLHF. The gene calls are TRBV7-2 and TRBJ1-6; no clear D gene. Germline V gene sequence: CDR1 SGHTA, CDR2 FQGNSA. The CDR3 consists of 16 residues. Trimming cost V 4 bases and J 0 bases, with 10 bases left between them.

V is TRBV6-5 and J is TRBJ1-1; D remains unclear. Germline V CDR1 and CDR2: MNHEY, SVGAGI. CDR3 length equals 14 residues. The V gene lost 6 bases and the J gene lost 4 bases, with 15 bases spanning the gap. The CDR3 spells CASSTQYPGTEAFF. CDR3 sequence (DNA): TGTGCCAGCAGCACCCAATACCCAGGCACTGAAGCTTTCTTT.

The chain employs TRBV12-5 and TRBJ1-1; weak D call: TRBD1 (6 bases). Germline CDR1 LGHNT, CDR2 FRNRAP. The CDR3 extends over 13 amino acids. V gave up 5 bases and J gave up 1 base, with 8 bases separating them. The DNA for the CDR3 is TGTGCTAGTGGTCAGGGGACGAACACTGAAGCTTTCTTT. The encoded protein is CASGQGTNTEAFF.

The chain is built from TRBV19 and TRBJ1-2; D is ambiguous. CDR1 is LNHDA, CDR2 SQIVND, per germline (reference sequence). The CDR3 extends over 15 amino acids. V was clipped by 2 bases and J by 4 bases, with 14 bases between them. The CDR3 reads CASSIRPPVSYGYTF. For the CDR3, the DNA is TGTGCCAGTAGTATAAGGCCCCCGGTGAGCTATGGCTACACCTTC.

This CDR3 reads CASSLGETGAFLDTQYF. CDR3 coding DNA: TGTGCCAGCAGCTTGGGCGAGACAGGGGCCTTTTTAGATACGCAGTATTTT. The rearrangement joins TRBV5-4 to TRBJ2-3, with 8 positions matching TRBD1. The CDR3 is made up of 17 amino acids. Germline V gene data show CDR1 as SGHNT and CDR2 as YYREEE (reference sequence). Trimming removed 0 bases from V and 5 bases from J; junction bases left unmatched: 11.

CDR3 sequence reads: CASTSGYTDTQYF. CDR3 DNA sequence: TGTGCCTCAACTAGCGGGTACACAGATACGCAGTATTTT. V and J are TRBV19 and TRBJ2-3, with 9 bases that match TRBD2. This CDR3 has 13 residues. V was clipped by 11 bases and J by 2 bases; unmatched bases: 5. Per germline, CDR1 LNHDA and CDR2 SQIVND (reference sequence).

This chain uses TRBV6-5 with TRBJ1-1; the match to TRBD1 covers 8 bases. Germline V gene data show CDR1 as MNHEY and CDR2 as SVGAGI. Unmatched junction bases numbered 11, after V lost 3 bases and J lost 5 bases. This CDR3 is 16 amino acids long. Here the CDR3 DNA reads TGTGCCAGCAGTTATGGACAGGGTTCCCTTTTTACTGAAGCTTTCTTT. Translating it yields CASSYGQGSLFTEAFF.

This chain uses TRBV4-1 with TRBJ1-5; 8 positions agree with TRBD1. The CDR3 runs to 14 residues. V lost 1 base and J lost 5; bases outside the gene matches: 1. Germline values: CDR1 MGHRA, CDR2 YSYEKL. CDR3 residues: CASSQAGGHQPQHF. The CDR3 DNA is TGCGCCAGCAGCCAAGCAGGGGGCCATCAGCCCCAGCATTTT.

In DNA form, the CDR3 reads TGTGCCAGTAGCCTAGGGGTGGTGGGGAGCAATGAGCAGTTCTTC. Encoded protein: CASSLGVVGSNEQFF. The chain employs TRBV19 and TRBJ2-1; D is tentatively TRBD1 or TRBD2 (5 bases each). V was cut by 6 bases and J by 6 bases, with 18 bases left in between. Germline loops: CDR1 LNHDA, CDR2 SQIVND (reference sequence). The CDR3 is 15 amino acids.

The chain employs TRBV5-1 and TRBJ2-7; D may be TRBD2 (6 bases). Trimming left V 6 bases short and J 0 bases short, with 19 bases between. Per germline, CDR1 SGHRS and CDR2 YFSETQ. There are 16 residues in the CDR3. The CDR3: CASIHSAGPTSYEQYF. The CDR3 DNA is TGCGCCAGCATCCATTCGGCGGGACCTACCTCCTACGAGCAGTACTTC.

The gene calls are TRBV6-5 and TRBJ1-3; D may be TRBD1 (5 bases). The CDR3 covers 15 residues. Per germline, CDR1 MNHEY and CDR2 SVGAGI. V dropped 6 bases and J dropped 4 bases, with 16 bases sitting between them. The CDR3 sequence is CASRGSGTWGNTIYF. The CDR3 DNA is TGTGCCAGCAGGGGTTCAGGGACTTGGGGAAACACCATATATTTT.

The gene calls are TRBV28 and TRBJ2-7; D is possibly TRBD1 or TRBD2 (5 bases each). This CDR3 comprises 15 residues. V was trimmed by 3 bases and J by 2 bases, leaving 14 bases between them. CDR1 MDHEN and CDR2 SYDVKM come from the germline V gene. The CDR3: CASSFRGWGTYEQYF. The CDR3 DNA reads TGTGCCAGCAGTTTCCGAGGGTGGGGGACCTACGAGCAGTACTTC.

The rearrangement uses TRBV10-3 and TRBJ2-2; possibly TRBD1 or TRBD2 for D (5 bases each). CDR1 and CDR2 (germline): ENHRY, SYGVKD. The ends were cut back, 4 bases at V and 4 bases at J, with 10 bases in the middle. The CDR3 is made up of 14 amino acids. In nucleotides, the CDR3 is TGTGCCATCAGTGCCCCCGGGACCACCGGGGAGCTGTTTTTT. Translation: CAISAPGTTGELFF.

J is TRBJ1-1 and V is TRBV7-3, with 8 bases aligning to TRBD1. Germline V lookup: CDR1 SGHTA, CDR2 FQGTGA. J gave up 0 bases and V 0 bases, and 3 bases lay outside the gene matches. The CDR3 has 16 amino acids. CDR3 sequence reads: CASSLTGRGLNTEAFF. Here the CDR3 DNA reads TGTGCCAGCAGCTTAACGGGCAGGGGGCTGAACACTGAAGCTTTCTTT.

This rearrangement joins TRBV27 to TRBJ2-5, with D possibly being TRBD1 (5 bases). The CDR3 is 12 residues long. V lost 3 bases and J 4 bases, leaving 6 bases between the germline ends. Germline CDR1 MNHEY, CDR2 SMNVEV (reference sequence). CDR3 loop: CASSLQGETQYF. The CDR3 nucleotides read TGTGCCAGCAGTTTGCAGGGAGAGACCCAGTACTTC.

The rearrangement uses TRBV11-1 and TRBJ2-7; D tentatively reads TRBD1 or TRBD2 (5 bases each). V gave up 5 bases and J gave up 2 bases, with 19 bases separating them. Germline CDR1 SGHAT, CDR2 FQDESV (reference sequence). This CDR3 has 16 residues. The DNA of the CDR3 is TGTGCCAGCAGCCCCCGGGGCGGTGTCGGGGCCTACGAGCAGTACTTC. Protein sequence: CASSPRGGVGAYEQYF. Complete variable domain (other parts from reference TRBV11-1 and TRBJ2-7): EAEVAQSPRYKITEKSQAVAFWCDPISGHATLYWYRQILGQGPELLVQFQDESVVDDSQLPKDRFSAERLKGVDSTLKIQPAELGDSAMYLCASSPRGGVGAYEQYFGPGTRLTVT.